One sample yielded the 14 T cell receptor beta chains listed below, sequenced in a study of OX40 agonist ivuxolimab in advanced cancers. The library was generated by the immunoSEQ multiplex PCR assay. Here the immuneACCESS table is served through TCRdb, limited to in-frame sequences with V and J called. Missing clones are a known gap in these copies; in checked studies unresolved V genes cover under half, and the rest lacks a known reason. The sample table shows tens of thousands of clones, and roughly 85% are seen once. Roughly 0.8% of the sample is taken by the ten largest. The input for sequencing was CD4+ or CD8+ T cells sorted from blood, taken in a trial of the OX40 agonist ivuxolimab. These receptor sequences come from an adult with an advanced solid tumor such as melanoma, head and neck, liver or kidney cancer.

The V call is TRBV7-3, the J call TRBJ2-1; TRBD2 matches 8 bases. With 2 bases clipped from V and 4 bases from J, the junction kept 4 bases outside the gene matches. Looked up from germline, CDR1 is SGHTA and CDR2 is FQGTGA. The CDR3 is 15 residues long. The chain's CDR3 is CASSLLAGGYNEQFF. In DNA form, the CDR3 reads TGTGCCAGCAGCTTATTGGCGGGAGGTTACAATGAGCAGTTCTTC.

The rearrangement joins TRBV5-1 to TRBJ2-3; tentatively, D is TRBD2 (6 bases). The germline V gene has CDR1 SGHRS and CDR2 YFSETQ. CDR3 size: 15 residues. V was trimmed by 7 bases and J by 2 bases, leaving 17 bases between them. The CDR3, as DNA: TGCGCCAGCGCTCGGGAGCGAGGGGTCACAGATACGCAGTATTTT. Its protein product is CASARERGVTDTQYF.

The chain joins TRBV7-9 to TRBJ1-1, with D possibly matching TRBD1 (6 bases). Per the germline V gene, CDR1 is SEHNR and CDR2 is FQNEAQ (reference sequence). The germline V and J ends were trimmed by 1 base and 4 bases, with 22 bases remaining between them. The CDR3 totals 18 residues. The CDR3 DNA reads as TGTGCCAGCAGCTTAGGGGGGCGGGGTCAATCCCAGGGCACTGAAGCTTTCTTT. Its protein product is CASSLGGRGQSQGTEAFF.

In nucleotides, the CDR3 is TGTGCCAGCAGCCTTCCCCCAAAAGGGGGGGGACAACAAGAGACCCAGTACTTC. Its protein product is CASSLPPKGGGQQETQYF. The chain carries TRBV11-3 and TRBJ2-5; D possibly corresponds to TRBD2 (7 bases). The germline V gene encodes CDR1 SGHNT and CDR2 YENEEA. Trimming shortened V by 5 bases and J by 2 bases, and 24 bases separated the two germline ends. This CDR3 has 18 residues.

The chain links TRBV11-2 to TRBJ2-7; D not resolved. V was clipped by 1 base and J by 1 base, with 23 bases between them. The V gene's germline CDR1 is SGHAT and CDR2 FQNNGV. CDR3 length: 19 amino acids. CDR3 in DNA: TGTGCCAGCAGCTTAGCGCGAAGCCAACCGGGCCGTACATCCTACGAGCAGTACTTC. It is translated as CASSLARSQPGRTSYEQYF.

This chain links TRBV28 with TRBJ1-6; D may be TRBD1 (5 bases). Trimming took off 5 bases at V and 9 bases at J, with 8 bases between the two ends. The CDR3 has 12 residues. The germline CDR1 and CDR2 sequences are MDHEN and SYDVKM. DNA for the CDR3: TGTGCCAGCAGTCGGGGGATTTCACCCCTCCACTTT. Encoded protein: CASSRGISPLHF.

The chain has TRBV11-3 and TRBJ1-1, with 7 bases lining up with TRBD1. Germline V gene lookup returns CDR1 SGHNT and CDR2 YENEEA. The V gene end was trimmed by 5 bases and the J gene end by 0 bases; junction bases not matched to a gene: 6. CDR3 length equals 15 residues. The CDR3 nucleotides are TGTGCCAGCAGCCCACGACAGGGCATGAACACTGAAGCTTTCTTT. Protein sequence: CASSPRQGMNTEAFF.

V and J are TRBV6-1 and TRBJ2-5, with TRBD1 identical over 8 bases. The CDR3 covers 13 residues. J gave up 7 bases and V 6 bases, and 7 bases lay outside the gene matches. Germline CDR1 is MNHNS and CDR2 is SASEGT. CDR3 region: CASSSTQGGTQYF. The CDR3 region has the DNA TGTGCCAGCAGCTCAACACAGGGGGGGACCCAGTACTTC.

This clone was recorded a few times. The chain couples TRBV30 to TRBJ2-5; the D gene could be TRBD1 or TRBD2 (6 bases each). The V end lost 3 bases, the J end lost 4 bases, and 18 bases lay between the germline ends. The CDR3 consists of 15 residues. Germline-derived CDR1 and CDR2 are GTSNPN and SVGIG (reference sequence). CDR3 DNA sequence: TGTGCCTGGAGCCAGAGGGGGGTCGGACCAGAGACCCAGTACTTC. This translates into CAWSQRGVGPETQYF.

This chain links TRBV2 with TRBJ1-1; D possibly corresponds to TRBD1 (5 bases). CDR3 length: 14 amino acids. Germline V gene lookup returns CDR1 SNHLY and CDR2 FYNNEI. V was cut by 5 bases and J by 3 bases, with 13 bases left in between. CDR3 nucleotide sequence: TGTGCCAGCAGTTTCGGGGGTCAGGACACTGAAGCTTTCTTT. It specifies CASSFGGQDTEAFF.

The V gene is TRBV6-1, the J gene TRBJ2-1, with 9 nucleotides matching TRBD1. CDR1 and CDR2 (germline): MNHNS, SASEGT. The CDR3 runs to 15 residues. V was pared by 2 bases and J by 6 bases, with 5 bases of the junction left unmatched. The CDR3 spells CASSELRTGANEQFF. As DNA, the CDR3 is TGTGCCAGCAGTGAACTCAGGACAGGGGCCAATGAGCAGTTCTTC.

This clone was observed once. V gene TRBV11-2 combines with J gene TRBJ1-2; TRBD1 is a possible D gene (5 bases). Germline assignment: CDR1 SGHAT and CDR2 FQNNGV. There are 15 residues in the CDR3. The V and J ends lost 5 bases and 2 bases respectively, with 15 bases between them. CDR3 sequence reads: CASSALKTENYGYTF. For the CDR3, the DNA is TGTGCCAGCAGCGCGCTTAAGACAGAGAACTATGGCTACACCTTC. Together with reference TRBV11-2 and TRBJ1-2, the CDR3 gives the full variable domain: EAGVAQSPRYKIIEKRQSVAFWCNPISGHATLYWYQQILGQGPKLLIQFQNNGVVDDSQLPKDRFSAERLKGVDSTLKIQPAKLEDSAVYLCASSALKTENYGYTFGSGTRLTVV.

This chain uses TRBV6-5 with TRBJ2-7; a possible D gene is TRBD1 (6 bases). Trimming pared 0 bases from V and 9 bases from J, leaving 15 bases between. This CDR3 contains 14 residues. Per the germline V gene, CDR1 is MNHEY and CDR2 is SVGAGI. CDR3 in amino acids: CASSYSGRGRGQYF. In DNA, the CDR3 is TGTGCCAGCAGTTACTCTGGCAGGGGAAGGGGGCAGTACTTC.

The chain carries TRBV6-5 and TRBJ1-5; 8 nucleotides agree with TRBD1. The CDR3 extends over 14 amino acids. With 5 bases clipped from V and 7 bases from J, the junction kept 7 bases outside the gene matches. In germline, CDR1 is MNHEY, CDR2 SVGAGI. CDR3 protein: CASSVTGARQPQHF. For the CDR3, the DNA is TGTGCCAGCAGTGTGACAGGGGCGAGACAGCCCCAGCATTTT.